Reported below is one TCR beta chain. Its antigen target is currently unknown. Base qualities were left out, and no much larger clone turns up one base away. V is cut by 1 base and J by 4 bases, and the space between the germline ends is 19 bases. CDR1 and CDR2 are drawn from the germline V gene (reference sequence): LNHNV, YYDKDF. The CDR3, cysteine through phenylalanine, is 17 amino acids long. CDR3 DNA only is kept here, 51 bases in frame from base 1. This entry belongs to a study of blood T cell repertoires in COVID-19 (dated by TCRdb to the early 2020s). At the level of the whole study: The collaborator samples originated in the United States, Italy and Spain and spanned the acute and convalescent phases of COVID-19. The samples were drawn from the first 160 participants of the ongoing ImmuneRACE study and from 1,200 or so subjects provided by 6 global collaborators. The repertoires were released in a freely available public database meant as a resource for research on the immune response to SARS-CoV-2. Where available, HLA class I and class II types were obtained from metadata supplied by the sample provider rather than from assay-based typing. The dataset comprised deeply sampled blood TCRbeta repertoires from subjects exposed to, actively infected with, or recovered from COVID-19. The material from the prospective study consisted of cDNA or gDNA derived from T cells, B-cell-depleted T cells, or PBMCs. A de-identified subject ID, COVID-19 status, age in years and sex were almost always included in the sample metadata. Study-wide findings and limitations: How much clinical and demographic metadata was included differed by source and by participant, and the metadata was provided uncurated.

TCRbeta CDR3 regions were amplified from genomic DNA using the immunoSEQ Assay, a bias-controlled multiplex PCR. In the paper's pipeline: Within the assay, amplification of reference gene primers was used to estimate how many nucleated cells each sample contained. Sequence reads were collapsed and filtered to measure the absolute abundance of every unique TCRbeta CDR3 rearrangement. For each sample, productive Simpson clonality was calculated as the square root of Simpson's diversity index over productive rearrangements. Entries here come from immuneACCESS through TCRdb and include only in-frame sequences with V and J called. Some clones fail to appear in such tables; in the studies checked, an unresolved V gene covers under half of the shortfall, and the cause of the remainder is unknown. V and J calls and clone size follow that table, whereas D and trimming were derived from the DNA. The sample yields over 100,000 clones; around 80% were counted once. The ten largest account for approximately 9.8% of the sample.

Collaborating institutions collected whole blood in K2EDTA tubes following their own protocols. For TCRbeta analysis, collaborators shipped samples in one of three forms: frozen whole blood, isolated PBMCs, or DNA extracted from either of those sample types. The specimen sequenced was peripheral blood. The origin of this receptor is a man aged 55 to 69 with active or convalescent COVID-19. The sequence is built from TRBV15 and TRBJ1-1; no D gene is confidently identified. The nucleotide sequence is given as TGTGCCACCAGCAGAGGTCCAGGCCGGCGGGTAGGCACTGAAGCTTTCTTT. This translates into CATSRGPGRRVGTEAFF.